The 24 T cell receptor beta chains reported below all come from one sample, sequenced in a study of cytomegalovirus exposure and HLA in healthy donors (dated by TCRdb to about 2017). The protocol used for the library was the immunoSEQ multiplex PCR assay. For the multiplex PCR, a mixture combining 60 forward primers for TCR Vbeta segments and 13 reverse primers for TCR Jbeta segments was used. The source is immuneACCESS, and TCRdb retained only in-frame sequences with V and J called. Part of the clones is not carried over; for the studies checked, unresolved V genes explain less than half of this, and the remainder is unexplained. Here the sample has 95,000 to 150,000 clones; over 60% occur a single time. Over 1.5% of the sample is held by the ten biggest clonotypes. The specimen was PBMCs. These TCRs come from a man younger than 30 in good health and CMV-seronegative.

This sequence joins TRBV5-4 and TRBJ2-1; D is unclear. V dropped 1 base and J dropped 4 bases, with 9 bases sitting between them. The CDR3 loop spans 14 amino acids. Looked up from germline, CDR1 is SGHNT and CDR2 is YYREEE (reference sequence). The CDR3 sequence: CASSLSQDYNEQFF. CDR3 in DNA: TGTGCCAGCAGCTTGTCTCAGGATTACAATGAGCAGTTCTTC.

This clone appeared once. The V and J genes are TRBV28 and TRBJ2-2; 12 bases line up with TRBD2. Germline V gene sequence: CDR1 MDHEN, CDR2 SYDVKM. The CDR3 is 15 residues long. J lost 5 bases, V lost 7 bases, and 5 bases had no gene match. In DNA, the CDR3 is TGTGCCAGCATACCTAGCGGGGGGGGGACCGGGGAGCTGTTTTTT. Encoded protein: CASIPSGGGTGELFF.

The J gene is TRBJ2-2, the V gene TRBV7-2, with 7 bases fitting TRBD2. The CDR3 extends over 14 amino acids. Germline V gives CDR1 SGHTA, CDR2 FQGNSA. V trimming: 1 base; J trimming: 6 bases; junction bases outside the gene matches: 2. CDR3 sequence reads: CASSLVAGPGELFF. DNA for the CDR3: TGTGCCAGCAGCTTAGTAGCGGGCCCCGGGGAGCTGTTTTTT.

The chain uses TRBV28 and TRBJ1-1; D uncertain. The germline V gene has CDR1 MDHEN and CDR2 SYDVKM. Deletions cut 0 bases from V and 1 base from J, with 12 bases between. The length of the CDR3 is 16 residues. CDR3 in amino acids: CASSLWGAGRNTEAFF. The CDR3 nucleotides read TGTGCCAGCAGTTTATGGGGAGCTGGGAGGAACACTGAAGCTTTCTTT. The variable domain in full, completed from reference TRBV28 and TRBJ1-1, reads DVKVTQSSRYLVKRTGEKVFLECVQDMDHENMFWYRQDPGLGLRLIYFSYDVKMKEKGDIPEGYSVSREKKERFSLILESASTNQTSMYLCASSLWGAGRNTEAFFGQGTRLTVV.

This sequence joins TRBV2 and TRBJ2-1; weak D call: TRBD2 (5 bases). The CDR3 sequence is 15 residues long. Germline CDR1 SNHLY, CDR2 FYNNEI. The V end was cut by 4 bases, the J end by 2 bases, with 12 bases between. CDR3 in amino acids: CASSALTGAYNEQFF. The CDR3 bases are TGTGCCAGCAGTGCCCTCACCGGGGCCTACAATGAGCAGTTCTTC. Filled out from reference TRBV2 and TRBJ2-1, the complete variable domain reads EPEVTQTPSHQVTQMGQEVILRCVPISNHLYFYWYRQILGQKVEFLVSFYNNEISEKSEIFDDQFSVERPDGSNFTLKIRSTKLEDSAMYFCASSALTGAYNEQFFGPGTRLTVL.

The V and J genes are TRBV5-1 and TRBJ2-7; the D gene is possibly TRBD2 (6 bases). V was clipped by 4 bases and J by 5 bases, with 19 bases between them. Germline V gives CDR1 SGHRS, CDR2 YFSETQ. The CDR3 is made up of 15 amino acids. CDR3 coding DNA: TGCGCCAGCAGCCGGCTCGGCGGGACCTTCGACGAGCAGTACTTC. Translated: CASSRLGGTFDEQYF.

The sample holds a few counts of this clone. The CDR3 sequence: CASSTLQGNQPQHF. DNA of the CDR3: TGTGCCAGTAGTACTTTACAGGGCAATCAGCCCCAGCATTTT. V gene TRBV19 combines with J gene TRBJ1-5; D is perhaps TRBD1 (5 bases). V lost 4 bases and J 2 bases, leaving 9 bases between the germline ends. Germline-derived CDR1 and CDR2 are LNHDA and SQIVND (reference sequence). The CDR3 has 14 residues.

This clone was seen a handful of times. The chain carries TRBV14 and TRBJ1-2; 9 bases line up with TRBD1. The CDR3 is 16 residues long. J lost 3 bases, V lost 1 base, and 6 bases had no gene match. CDR1 SGHDN and CDR2 FVKESK come from the germline V gene. The CDR3 bases are TGTGCCAGCAGCCAAGTAGGACAGGGGCCCGACTATGGCTACACCTTC. It specifies CASSQVGQGPDYGYTF.

The J gene is TRBJ1-4, the V gene TRBV28; possibly TRBD1 for D (6 bases). CDR1 is MDHEN, CDR2 SYDVKM, per germline. The CDR3 is made up of 12 amino acids. Trimming pared 5 bases from V and 10 bases from J, leaving 11 bases between. CDR3 nucleotides: TGTGCCAGCAGTACAGGGTCGGGAAAACTGTTTTTT. It translates to CASSTGSGKLFF.

This clone was observed a single time. The chain couples TRBV5-1 to TRBJ2-3; D is unclear. CDR1 is SGHRS and CDR2 is YFSETQ in the germline V gene. CDR3 size: 13 residues. Trimming shortened V by 4 bases and J by 5 bases, and 11 bases separated the two germline ends. The CDR3 sequence is CASSPGFGDTQYF. The CDR3 nucleotides read TGCGCCAGCAGCCCCGGGTTTGGAGATACGCAGTATTTT.

The chain carries TRBV28 and TRBJ2-1, with TRBD2 identical over 7 bases. This CDR3 has 16 amino acids. CDR1 MDHEN and CDR2 SYDVKM come from the germline V gene. V lost 5 bases to trimming and J lost 3 bases; unmatched junction nucleotides: 10. CDR3 sequence (DNA): TGTGCCAGCAGTGGCGCCTCTAGCGGACGCTACAATGAGCAGTTCTTC. Translated: CASSGASSGRYNEQFF.

This clone was counted once. The gene calls are TRBV4-1 and TRBJ2-7, with 9 bases identical to TRBD2. Germline CDR1 is MGHRA and CDR2 is YSYEKL. The CDR3 sequence is 15 residues long. Trimming took 5 bases from V and 0 from J; bases not matched to a gene: 5. The CDR3 is CASSVGLARSYEQYF. CDR3 nucleotide sequence: TGCGCCAGCAGCGTAGGACTAGCGCGCTCCTACGAGCAGTACTTC.

The rearrangement joins TRBV29-1 to TRBJ2-3, with a tentative D call TRBD1 (7 bases). This CDR3 has 14 amino acids. V dropped 5 bases and J dropped 3 bases, with 15 bases sitting between them. The germline gives CDR1 SQVTM, CDR2 ANQGSEA. DNA of the CDR3: TGCAGCGTTCGGGGGACAGTATCTACAGATACGCAGTATTTT. Translating gives CSVRGTVSTDTQYF.

This sequence joins TRBV9 and TRBJ2-7, with D possibly matching TRBD1 (6 bases). This CDR3 contains 15 residues. CDR1 SGDLS and CDR2 YYNGEE come from the germline V gene. V lost 3 bases and J 5 bases, leaving 18 bases between the germline ends. DNA for the CDR3: TGTGCCAGCAGCGGACCCGGGCCAGGGGTACACGAGCAGTACTTC. Translated: CASSGPGPGVHEQYF.

This clone was seen only a few times. This chain connects TRBV10-3 to TRBJ2-1; D gene uncertain. CDR1 is ENHRY and CDR2 is SYGVKD in the germline V gene. The V end was cut by 6 bases, the J end by 5 bases, with 14 bases between. The CDR3 spans 14 residues. DNA of the CDR3: TGTGCCATCAGGAAGCCGTTGCCTAACAATGAGCAGTTCTTC. The encoded protein is CAIRKPLPNNEQFF.

This chain uses TRBV28 with TRBJ2-7, with D maybe TRBD1 (6 bases). The V end was cut by 5 bases, the J end by 3 bases, with 23 bases between. Germline V gene sequence: CDR1 MDHEN, CDR2 SYDVKM. This CDR3 contains 17 residues. The CDR3 region is CASSPLGTLQGYYEQYF. In DNA, the CDR3 is TGTGCCAGCAGTCCCCTAGGGACACTCCAAGGGTACTACGAGCAGTACTTC. The full variable domain, its missing parts supplied by reference TRBV28 and TRBJ2-7, is DVKVTQSSRYLVKRTGEKVFLECVQDMDHENMFWYRQDPGLGLRLIYFSYDVKMKEKGDIPEGYSVSREKKERFSLILESASTNQTSMYLCASSPLGTLQGYYEQYFGPGTRLTVT.

CDR3 in amino acids: CSVPGGLNEQFF. The CDR3 DNA follows: TGCAGCGTGCCGGGGGGGCTGAATGAGCAGTTCTTC. The rearrangement joins TRBV29-1 to TRBJ2-1; TRBD2 matches 8 bases. The CDR3 extends over 12 amino acids. Germline V gene lookup returns CDR1 SQVTM and CDR2 ANQGSEA. Losses at the gene ends were 6 bases for V and 7 bases for J; bases not matched to a gene: 5.

The chain carries TRBV19 and TRBJ1-3, with a weak D call TRBD1 (6 bases). The CDR3 runs to 15 residues. Trimming cost V 4 bases and J 2 bases, with 12 bases left between them. Germline lookup yields CDR1 LNHDA and CDR2 SQIVND (reference sequence). The CDR3 loop is CASSTGARTGNTIYF. CDR3 DNA: TGTGCCAGTAGTACAGGGGCAAGGACTGGAAACACCATATATTTT.

A single count supports this clone. This chain links TRBV6-5 with TRBJ2-1, with 10 bases identical to TRBD2. Per the germline V gene, CDR1 is MNHEY and CDR2 is SVGAGI. The V and J ends lost 2 bases and 3 bases, in that order; junction bases with no gene match: 4. The CDR3 totals 16 residues. In DNA form, the CDR3 reads TGTGCCAGCAGTTACCAAGGACTAGCGGTCTACAATGAGCAGTTCTTC. This gives the protein CASSYQGLAVYNEQFF.

This clone was recorded once. This sequence joins TRBV6-5 and TRBJ1-1; D gene unclear. CDR1 and CDR2 (germline): MNHEY, SVGAGI. The CDR3 spans 14 residues. The V end was cut by 0 bases, the J end by 3 bases, with 8 bases between. This CDR3 reads CASSYSVGDTEAFF. CDR3 bases: TGTGCCAGCAGTTACTCGGTCGGAGACACTGAAGCTTTCTTT.

This clone has only a few counts. V gene TRBV10-3 combines with J gene TRBJ2-7; D might be TRBD2 (6 bases). The V gene lost 6 bases and the J gene lost 7 bases, with 19 bases spanning the gap. CDR3 size: 14 residues. CDR1 is ENHRY, CDR2 SYGVKD, per germline. CDR3: CAIRGTRVGREQYF. DNA of the CDR3: TGTGCCATCAGGGGGACTCGCGTGGGGAGAGAGCAGTACTTC.

J is TRBJ2-1 and V is TRBV9; 12 bases match TRBD1. The CDR3 loop spans 15 amino acids. The junction had 7 bases not matched to a gene; V was cut back by 3 bases and J by 9 bases. From germline, CDR1 is SGDLS and CDR2 YYNGEE. CDR3 in DNA: TGTGCCAGCAGCGGTCGGGACAGGGGGCGAAGTGAGCAGTTCTTC. This gives the protein CASSGRDRGRSEQFF.

This clone has just one count. This chain links TRBV4-2 with TRBJ2-5; 15 bases map to TRBD2. Germline V gene lookup returns CDR1 LGHNA and CDR2 YNFKEQ. The CDR3 is made up of 19 amino acids. Trimming at V came to 5 bases and at J to 4 bases, leaving 14 bases not matched to a gene. The CDR3 coding sequence is TGTGCCAGCAGCGGTCGGACTAGCGGGGGGGTCGGGCCGCGAGAGACCCAGTACTTC. Translating gives CASSGRTSGGVGPRETQYF.

This sequence joins TRBV29-1 and TRBJ2-5; D is perhaps TRBD2 (6 bases). Germline V lookup: CDR1 SQVTM, CDR2 ANQGSEA. This CDR3 region has 14 residues. Deletions cut 6 bases from V and 1 base from J, with 15 bases between. In DNA, the CDR3 is TGCAGCGTCCTCCCACCGGGGGTCCAAGAGACCCAGTACTTC. Protein sequence: CSVLPPGVQETQYF.